The 4 T cell receptor beta chains given below trace back to one sample, sequenced in a study of post-analysis software for immune sequencing data. General observations from the study: With TRBV5-6, TRBV5-1 and TRBV20-1 included, about five TRBV segments were more frequent in patients than in controls.

The library was made from cDNA and included unique molecular identifiers. A single record per CDR3 protein comes from TCRdb applying MiXCR to the PCR reads. The sample includes approximately 730,000 distinct CDR3 sequences, around 46% seen only once; the top ten take 4.9%. Antigens of these TCRs are unknown. Specimen: blood. These receptors all come from a girl aged 5-17 years with multiple sclerosis.

This chain uses TRBV20-1 with TRBJ2-1; TRBD2 might be the D (6 bases). With 3 bases removed from V and 5 bases from J, the gap between germline ends came to 11 bases. The CDR3 is 13 amino acids. The germline V gene has CDR1 DFQATT and CDR2 SNEGSKA (reference sequence). Here the CDR3 reads CSASGSNDNEQFF. In DNA, the CDR3 is TGCAGTGCTAGCGGGAGTAACGACAATGAGCAGTTCTTC.

The chain recombines TRBV19 with TRBJ2-3; TRBD2 matches 9 bases. Looked up from germline, CDR1 is LNHDA and CDR2 is SQIVND (reference sequence). This CDR3 comprises 16 residues. The junction had 10 bases not matched to a gene; V was cut back by 5 bases and J by 4 bases. CDR3 region: CASSLRGLAMADTQYF. For the CDR3, the DNA is TGTGCCAGTAGTCTCCGAGGACTAGCGATGGCAGATACGCAGTATTTT.

The rearrangement uses TRBV20-1 and TRBJ2-5; 8 nucleotides align to TRBD2. V lost 6 bases to trimming and J lost 5 bases; unmatched junction nucleotides: 11. Germline CDR1 is DFQATT and CDR2 is SNEGSKA (reference sequence). This CDR3 contains 14 residues. CDR3 residues: CSARTSSLVETQYF. CDR3 nucleotides: TGCAGTGCCCGGACTAGCTCTCTAGTCGAGACCCAGTACTTC.

This clonotype was counted a few times. The gene calls are TRBV20-1 and TRBJ2-1; a possible D gene is TRBD1 (5 bases). Trimming cost V 5 bases and J 4 bases, with 18 bases left between them. This CDR3 spans 15 amino acids. Germline lookup yields CDR1 DFQATT and CDR2 SNEGSKA (reference sequence). The CDR3 DNA sequence: TGCAGTGCTTATAAACCGGGCAGGGTATACAATGAGCAGTTCTTC. Its protein is CSAYKPGRVYNEQFF.